The 17 T cell receptor beta chains in this list originate from one sample, sequenced in a study of Ad26.COV2.S vaccination and SARS-CoV-2 variants. This table comes from immunoSEQ multiplex PCR, and its TCRdb copy is limited to in-frame clones, with some not included. Here the sample spans 350,000 to 400,000 clones, 70% to 90% being singletons. Treatment indicated: 19 received Ad26.COV2.S at low or high dose, single or two shots; 5 received placebo; per-sample allocation not given. Specimens were obtained on day 63 following the first vaccine or placebo injection. Specimen: peripheral blood, collected in a trial of Ad26.COV2.S vaccine versus placebo. Receptors were obtained from a person between 18 and 65 years old who received the Ad26.COV2.S COVID-19 vaccine or a placebo.

This clone has just a few counts. The DNA of the CDR3 is TGTGCCAGCAGCTTTTACCGGGACAGGGACTACGAGCAGTACTTC. Protein product: CASSFYRDRDYEQYF. This rearrangement joins TRBV7-9 to TRBJ2-7, with 9 bases matching TRBD1. V was clipped by 3 bases and J by 3 bases; unmatched bases: 6. The V gene's germline CDR1 is SEHNR and CDR2 FQNEAQ (reference sequence). The CDR3 extends over 15 amino acids.

The chain links TRBV5-4 to TRBJ1-1; D perhaps matches TRBD1 (6 bases). CDR1 and CDR2 from the germline V gene are SGHNT and YYREEE (reference sequence). V was pared by 4 bases and J by 0 bases, with 16 bases between. The CDR3 sequence is 16 residues long. CDR3 loop: CASSRDNPQLNTEAFF. CDR3 nucleotides: TGTGCCAGCAGCAGGGACAACCCCCAACTGAACACTGAAGCTTTCTTT.

V is TRBV5-1 and J is TRBJ2-5; D unclear. V was trimmed by 2 bases and J by 3 bases, leaving 8 bases between them. This CDR3 comprises 13 residues. CDR1 and CDR2 (germline): SGHRS, YFSETQ. The DNA for the CDR3 is TGCGCCAGCAGCTTTTCAGACAAAGAGACCCAGTACTTC. Protein product: CASSFSDKETQYF.

This clone appeared once. The chain recombines TRBV4-1 with TRBJ1-2; D is uncertain. The CDR3 runs 21 residues. Germline lookup yields CDR1 MGHRA and CDR2 YSYEKL. V lost 0 bases and J lost 1, with 27 bases in between. CDR3 sequence reads: CASSQDSIETGLTPYNYGYTF. The CDR3 nucleotides are TGCGCCAGCAGCCAAGATTCAATAGAAACCGGACTGACTCCGTATAACTATGGCTACACCTTC.

This sequence joins TRBV10-3 and TRBJ2-7, with TRBD1 matching 7 bases. Per the germline V gene, CDR1 is ENHRY and CDR2 is SYGVKD. V was clipped by 3 bases and J by 7 bases; unmatched bases: 9. The CDR3 consists of 14 residues. DNA of the CDR3: TGTGCCATCAGTGAATCAGACAGGGCACAGGAGCAGTACTTC. This sequence encodes CAISESDRAQEQYF.

The chain recombines TRBV27 with TRBJ1-3; unclear D gene. The CDR3 extends over 15 amino acids. V was cut by 5 bases and J by 4 bases, with 15 bases left in between. Germline V CDR1 and CDR2: MNHEY, SMNVEV (reference sequence). Here the CDR3 reads CASSTRALRGNTIYF. The CDR3 DNA sequence: TGTGCCAGCAGTACGCGTGCACTTAGAGGAAACACCATATATTTT.

The chain links TRBV18 to TRBJ1-5, with D possibly TRBD1 on 5 matching bases. V lost 4 bases and J 2 bases, leaving 9 bases between the germline ends. There are 14 residues in the CDR3. Germline CDR1 and CDR2: KGHSH and LQKENI. The CDR3 nucleotides are TGTGCCAGCTCACAGGGGTACCGCAATCAGCCCCAGCATTTT. Its protein is CASSQGYRNQPQHF.

CDR3 protein: CASSLVGSSYEQYF. Here the CDR3 DNA reads TGTGCCAGCAGCTTAGTAGGCAGCTCCTACGAGCAGTACTTC. The chain combines TRBV11-2 with TRBJ2-7; D gene unclear. The V end lost 1 base, the J end lost 0 bases, and 7 bases lay between the germline ends. Germline V CDR1 and CDR2: SGHAT, FQNNGV. The CDR3 length is 14 residues.

The rearrangement joins TRBV4-1 to TRBJ1-6; 8 bases map to TRBD1. Germline lookup yields CDR1 MGHRA and CDR2 YSYEKL. This CDR3 has 14 residues. The ends lost 4 bases at V and 9 bases at J; junction bases unmatched: 5. The CDR3 coding sequence is TGCGCCAGCAGCCCGGACAGGGTACGTTCACCCCTCCACTTT. This gives the protein CASSPDRVRSPLHF.

The chain has TRBV14 and TRBJ1-4; unclear D gene. The V end was cut by 5 bases, the J end by 3 bases, with 13 bases between. Germline V CDR1 and CDR2: SGHDN, FVKESK. The CDR3 has 15 residues. Here the CDR3 DNA reads TGTGCCAGCAGCGGGATAGGAAGACCTAATGAAAAACTGTTTTTT. Protein: CASSGIGRPNEKLFF.

The rearrangement uses TRBV24-1 and TRBJ1-2; maybe TRBD1 (5 bases). The ends were cut back, 3 bases at V and 4 bases at J, with 11 bases in the middle. Per germline, CDR1 KGHDR and CDR2 SFDVKD. The CDR3 has 14 amino acids. CDR3 protein: CATSDRRTSYGYTF. The DNA of the CDR3 is TGTGCCACCAGTGATCGTCGGACATCCTATGGCTACACCTTC.

Turning to this clone: Other DNA sequences in this specimen translate into the identical CDR3. The chain joins TRBV24-1 to TRBJ2-3; D not resolved. The CDR3 has 14 amino acids. Germline loops: CDR1 KGHDR, CDR2 SFDVKD. The V gene lost 2 bases and the J gene lost 4 bases, with 9 bases spanning the gap. The CDR3 protein is CATSDSGRPDTQYF. The CDR3 nucleotides read TGTGCCACCAGTGATTCCGGGCGTCCAGATACGCAGTATTTT.

The V gene is TRBV5-1, the J gene TRBJ1-6; D gene unclear. Germline CDR1 SGHRS, CDR2 YFSETQ. This CDR3 is 13 amino acids long. Trimming took 1 base from V and 7 from J, leaving 6 bases between them. CDR3: CASSLYTNSPLHF. The CDR3 coding sequence is TGCGCCAGCAGCTTGTACACGAATTCACCCCTCCACTTT.

The DNA for the CDR3 is TGTGCCAGCAGCCGAACTAGCGGGGCAGTAAATACGCAGTATTTT. Its protein product is CASSRTSGAVNTQYF. The chain links TRBV3-1 (or the pseudogene TRBV3-2) to TRBJ2-3; 10 bases line up with TRBD2. The germline V gene encodes CDR1 LGHDT and CDR2 YNNKEL (reference sequence). CDR3 length equals 15 residues. V was clipped by 4 bases and J by 7 bases; unmatched bases: 8.

The chain recombines TRBV19 with TRBJ1-4; weak D call: TRBD1 (6 bases). The CDR3 covers 15 residues. Germline CDR1 and CDR2: LNHDA and SQIVND (reference sequence). The V end was cut by 4 bases, the J end by 7 bases, with 16 bases between. Here the CDR3 reads CASSTGGVGREKLFF. As DNA, the CDR3 is TGTGCCAGTAGTACGGGGGGCGTAGGTCGTGAAAAACTGTTTTTT.

This chain joins TRBV4-1 and TRBJ1-2; 7 positions match TRBD1. V shed 1 base, J shed 0 bases, and the junction held 11 bases outside the gene matches. This CDR3 is built from 18 residues. Germline-derived CDR1 and CDR2 are MGHRA and YSYEKL. The CDR3 loop reads CASSQGFLRGRANYGYTF. In nucleotides, the CDR3 is TGCGCCAGCAGCCAAGGATTCCTCAGGGGGAGGGCTAACTATGGCTACACCTTC.

This chain connects TRBV19 to TRBJ1-4; D might be TRBD1 (6 bases). Germline CDR1 is LNHDA and CDR2 is SQIVND (reference sequence). The CDR3 is 14 residues long. V lost 6 bases and J 7 bases, leaving 15 bases between the germline ends. CDR3 residues: CASSAGTFSEKLFF. CDR3 nucleotides: TGTGCCAGTAGCGCCGGGACATTCAGTGAAAAACTGTTTTTT.